The T cell receptor (beta chain) under discussion was sequenced for a study of vaccination and CD4 T cells after COVID-19. In this sample, this clonotype turned up a few times. As yet, its antigen is unknown. Oncomine TCR Beta short-read sequencing was applied to DNA from cultured CD4+ T cells. Genomic DNA extraction was carried out from cultured CD4+ T cells. TCRdb re-called the PCR reads through MiXCR, storing one row per CDR3 protein. The profile shows 15,000 to 20,000 distinct CDR3 sequences, over 40% of them singletons. Stated time point: late sampling 161 to 241 days after vaccination in three convalescent patients. The treatment denotes: approximately nine-day PBMC culture with coronavirus spike peptide pools or control peptides (ViraFEST assay). Cell culture was performed with more than 1.5 million PBMCs per well in the presence of approximately 10 IU/ml IL-2 and around 9.7 ug/ml peptide pools. Days 3 and 7 were when half the medium was replaced with fresh IL-2 medium. Having spent 10 days in culture, CD4+ T cells were then isolated by negative selection.

Looked up from germline, CDR1 is DFQATT and CDR2 is SNEGSKA (reference sequence). The CDR3 has 13 amino acids. The V and J genes are TRBV20-1 and TRBJ2-5; TRBD2 aligns across 7 bases. Sequencing was performed on CD4+ T cells from blood, cultured in vitro, taken about 7 months after SARS-CoV-2 vaccination. The receptor was isolated from a human donor who had recovered from COVID-19. CDR3 loop: CSGTNGPPETQYF. In nucleotides, the CDR3 is TGCAGCGGGACTAACGGGCCCCCGGAGACCCAGTACTTC.